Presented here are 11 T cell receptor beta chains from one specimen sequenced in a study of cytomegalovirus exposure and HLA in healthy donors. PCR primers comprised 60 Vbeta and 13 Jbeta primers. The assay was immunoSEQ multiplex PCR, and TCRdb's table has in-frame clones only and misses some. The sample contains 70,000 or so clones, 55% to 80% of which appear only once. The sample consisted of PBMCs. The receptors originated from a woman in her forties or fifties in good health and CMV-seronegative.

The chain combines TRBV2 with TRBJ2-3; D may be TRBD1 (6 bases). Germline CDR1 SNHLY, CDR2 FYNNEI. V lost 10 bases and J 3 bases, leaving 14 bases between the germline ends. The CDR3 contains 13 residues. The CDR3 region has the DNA TGTGCCACTACAGGGTTAAGGACAGATACGCAGTATTTT. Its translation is CATTGLRTDTQYF.

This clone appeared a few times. The CDR3 coding sequence is TGTGCCAGCAGTTTATTGGCTAGCGGGAGTGGGAATGAGCAGTTCTTC. Its protein is CASSLLASGSGNEQFF. The genes are TRBV27 and TRBJ2-1, with 10 bases that match TRBD2. The length of the CDR3 is 16 residues. After removal of 1 base from V and 7 bases from J, the junction contained 7 bases not matched to a gene. Germline CDR1 reads MNHEY; CDR2 reads SMNVEV (reference sequence).

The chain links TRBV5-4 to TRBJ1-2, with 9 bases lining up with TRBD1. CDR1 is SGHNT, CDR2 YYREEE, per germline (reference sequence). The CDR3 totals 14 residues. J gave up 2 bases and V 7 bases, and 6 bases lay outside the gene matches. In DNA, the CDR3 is TGTGCCAGCCAGGGACAGGGTGAGAACTATGGCTACACCTTC. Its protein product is CASQGQGENYGYTF.

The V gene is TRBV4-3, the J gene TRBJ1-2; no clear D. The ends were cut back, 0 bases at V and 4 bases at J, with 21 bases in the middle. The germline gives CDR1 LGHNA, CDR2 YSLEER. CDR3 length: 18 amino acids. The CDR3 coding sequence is TGCGCCAGCAGCCAAGAGCCCCCGGTCAGCGTGTCGGGCTATGGCTACACCTTC. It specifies CASSQEPPVSVSGYGYTF.

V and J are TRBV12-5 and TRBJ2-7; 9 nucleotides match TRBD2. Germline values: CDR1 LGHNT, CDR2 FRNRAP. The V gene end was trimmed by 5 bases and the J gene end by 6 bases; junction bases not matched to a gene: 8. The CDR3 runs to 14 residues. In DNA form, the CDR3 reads TGTGCTAGTGGTCCCGGGACTAGCACCTTCGAGCAGTACTTC. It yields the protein CASGPGTSTFEQYF.

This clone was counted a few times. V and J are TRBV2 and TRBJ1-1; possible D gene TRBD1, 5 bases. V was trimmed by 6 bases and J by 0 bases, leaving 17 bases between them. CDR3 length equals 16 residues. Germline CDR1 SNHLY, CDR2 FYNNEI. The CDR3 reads CASSALRTLMNTEAFF. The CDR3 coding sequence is TGTGCCAGCAGCGCATTACGGACACTTATGAACACTGAAGCTTTCTTT.

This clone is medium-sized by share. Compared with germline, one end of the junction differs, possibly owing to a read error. Here the CDR3 reads CASSLGTGMYAYTF. The CDR3 region has the DNA TGTGCCAGCAGCTTAGGGACCGGGATGTATGCCTACACCTTC. This chain links TRBV7-9 with TRBJ1-2; D is ambiguous. Germline V gene data show CDR1 as SEHNR and CDR2 as FQNEAQ (reference sequence). The CDR3 is made up of 14 amino acids.

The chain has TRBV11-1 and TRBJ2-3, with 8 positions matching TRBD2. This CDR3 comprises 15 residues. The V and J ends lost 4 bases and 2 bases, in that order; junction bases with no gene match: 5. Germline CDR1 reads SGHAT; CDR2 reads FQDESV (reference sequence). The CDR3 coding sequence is TGTGCCAGCAGCTGGTCGGGAGGGCCCACAGATACGCAGTATTTT. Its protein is CASSWSGGPTDTQYF.

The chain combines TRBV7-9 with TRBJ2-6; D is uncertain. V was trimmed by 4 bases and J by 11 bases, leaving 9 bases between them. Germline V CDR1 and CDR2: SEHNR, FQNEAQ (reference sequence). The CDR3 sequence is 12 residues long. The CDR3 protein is CASSSAGDVLTF. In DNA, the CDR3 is TGTGCCAGCAGCTCAGCTGGAGACGTCCTGACTTTC.

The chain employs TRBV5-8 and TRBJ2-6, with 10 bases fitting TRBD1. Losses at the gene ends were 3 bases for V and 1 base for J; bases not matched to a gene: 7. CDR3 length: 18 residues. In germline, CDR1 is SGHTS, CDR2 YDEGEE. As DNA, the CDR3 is TGTGCCAGCAGCTCCTCGGACAGGGGGTTATCTGGGGCCAACGTCCTGACTTTC. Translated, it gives CASSSSDRGLSGANVLTF.

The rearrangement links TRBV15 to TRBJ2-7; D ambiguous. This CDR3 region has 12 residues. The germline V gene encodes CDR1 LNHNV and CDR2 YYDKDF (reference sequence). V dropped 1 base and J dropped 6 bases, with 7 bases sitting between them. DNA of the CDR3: TGTGCCACCAGCAGAGGTCGAGGCGAGCAGTACTTC. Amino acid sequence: CATSRGRGEQYF.